These 15 T cell receptor beta chains originate from one sample sequenced in a study of T cell responses to AZD1222 COVID-19 vaccine. This table comes from immunoSEQ multiplex PCR, and its TCRdb copy is limited to in-frame clones, with some not included. There are some 120,000 clones in the sample; about 89% occur only once, and around 10% lies in the top ten. The specimen was peripheral blood, collected on day 0 of MenACWY control vaccination. These TCRs come from an adult in good health.

This chain connects TRBV18 to TRBJ2-7; a possible D gene is TRBD2 (5 bases). V was shortened by 3 bases and J by 1 base, with 10 bases between the two germline ends. Per germline, CDR1 KGHSH and CDR2 LQKENI. The CDR3 consists of 14 residues. The CDR3 DNA sequence: TGTGCCAGCTCACCGCCGGACTTGTCCTACGAGCAGTACTTC. Protein product: CASSPPDLSYEQYF.

The J gene is TRBJ2-1, the V gene TRBV5-1, with D possibly matching TRBD2 (5 bases). The CDR3 runs to 14 residues. V lost 0 bases to trimming and J lost 6 bases, with 10 bases between them. From germline, CDR1 is SGHRS and CDR2 YFSETQ. CDR3 loop: CASSLGTSLNEQFF. As DNA, the CDR3 is TGCGCCAGCAGCTTGGGTACTAGTCTCAATGAGCAGTTCTTC.

Comments on this clone: The same CDR3 also results from other DNA sequences found in this sample. This chain uses TRBV27 with TRBJ2-2; 12 nucleotides agree with TRBD2. Germline loops: CDR1 MNHEY, CDR2 SMNVEV (reference sequence). J gave up 2 bases and V 5 bases, and 9 bases lay outside the gene matches. CDR3 size: 18 residues. The CDR3 is CASSPNPGLAGNTGELFF. The CDR3 nucleotides are TGTGCCAGCAGTCCCAATCCGGGACTAGCGGGTAACACCGGGGAGCTGTTTTTT.

The chain has TRBV11-2 and TRBJ1-3; no reliable D call. Germline V gene data show CDR1 as SGHAT and CDR2 as FQNNGV. There are 15 residues in the CDR3. Trimming left V 3 bases short and J 0 bases short, with 9 bases between. CDR3 amino acids: CASSLGISSGNTIYF. CDR3 coding DNA: TGTGCCAGCAGCTTGGGAATCTCCTCTGGAAACACCATATATTTT.

The J gene is TRBJ2-7, the V gene TRBV13; TRBD2 agrees at 7 bases. Germline lookup yields CDR1 PRHDT and CDR2 FYEKMQ (reference sequence). This CDR3 has 15 residues. V gave up 1 base and J gave up 2 bases; unmatched junction bases: 5. CDR3 protein: CASSLEGTTPYEQYF. The CDR3 DNA follows: TGTGCCAGCAGCTTAGAGGGGACTACTCCCTACGAGCAGTACTTC.

V gene TRBV7-6 combines with J gene TRBJ2-5, with 7 bases lining up with TRBD2. CDR3 length equals 12 residues. Germline values: CDR1 SGHVS, CDR2 FNYEAQ. With 5 bases clipped from V and 7 bases from J, the junction kept 4 bases outside the gene matches. The CDR3 protein is CASSPGLGTQYF. DNA for the CDR3: TGTGCCAGCAGCCCCGGACTAGGGACCCAGTACTTC.

The chain recombines TRBV5-6 with TRBJ2-1, with D tentatively TRBD2 (6 bases). CDR3 length: 14 amino acids. Germline CDR1 reads SGHDT; CDR2 reads YYEEEE. The V end lost 3 bases, the J end lost 5 bases, and 12 bases lay between the germline ends. CDR3: CASSWKGLDNEQFF. CDR3 nucleotide sequence: TGTGCCAGCAGCTGGAAGGGACTCGACAATGAGCAGTTCTTC.

The chain recombines TRBV15 with TRBJ2-7; D perhaps matches TRBD2 (6 bases). V lost 0 bases and J lost 2, with 11 bases in between. Germline CDR1 and CDR2: LNHNV and YYDKDF (reference sequence). The CDR3 sequence is 15 residues long. Written as DNA, the CDR3 is TGTGCCACCAGCAGAGAATGGAGGACTACCTACGAGCAGTACTTC. Residues: CATSREWRTTYEQYF.

This sequence joins TRBV7-9 and TRBJ1-5; D may be TRBD1 (5 bases). Germline V gene data show CDR1 as SEHNR and CDR2 as FQNEAQ (reference sequence). The CDR3 consists of 15 residues. Deletions cut 1 base from V and 3 bases from J, with 10 bases between. The CDR3 DNA reads TGTGCCAGCAGCTTAGTGGGGACGGACAATCAGCCCCAGCATTTT. Translating it yields CASSLVGTDNQPQHF.

The chain joins TRBV5-6 to TRBJ2-1; D is perhaps TRBD2 (5 bases). Germline CDR1 SGHDT, CDR2 YYEEEE. The CDR3 has 15 residues. Trimming took off 3 bases at V and 6 bases at J, with 16 bases between the two ends. DNA for the CDR3: TGTGCCAGCAGCTCCAGCGGCCTCGGAGTCAATGAGCAGTTCTTC. Its translation is CASSSSGLGVNEQFF.

V is TRBV5-1 and J is TRBJ2-6; D not resolved. V shed 1 base and J shed 1 base, with 3 bases lying between them. Germline CDR1 reads SGHRS; CDR2 reads YFSETQ. The CDR3 is 14 amino acids. CDR3 sequence reads: CASSLISGANVLTF. CDR3 nucleotide sequence: TGCGCCAGCAGCTTGATATCTGGGGCCAACGTCCTGACTTTC.

DNA for the CDR3: TGTGCCAGCAGTGAACGGGAGGCAGATACGCAGTATTTT. Its protein is CASSEREADTQYF. The V and J genes are TRBV27 and TRBJ2-3; TRBD2 aligns across 7 bases. J gave up 4 bases and V 5 bases, and 3 bases lay outside the gene matches. The CDR3 covers 13 residues. Germline-derived CDR1 and CDR2 are MNHEY and SMNVEV (reference sequence).

The CDR3 DNA follows: TGTGCCAGCAGCGCGGGACTAGCGCTGAGCTCCTACAATGAGCAGTTCTTC. Its translation is CASSAGLALSSYNEQFF. This chain connects TRBV9 to TRBJ2-1, with 10 bases fitting TRBD2. Germline-derived CDR1 and CDR2 are SGDLS and YYNGEE. With 3 bases clipped from V and 0 bases from J, the junction kept 6 bases outside the gene matches. This CDR3 spans 17 amino acids.

This chain uses TRBV4-3 with TRBJ2-1; D gene ambiguous. The germline CDR1 and CDR2 sequences are LGHNA and YSLEER. The ends were cut back, 2 bases at V and 3 bases at J, with 5 bases in the middle. This CDR3 is built from 13 residues. The CDR3 DNA reads TGCGCCAGCAGCCAAAACAGCTACAATGAGCAGTTCTTC. Amino acids: CASSQNSYNEQFF.

This clone occurred once. V gene TRBV19 combines with J gene TRBJ2-5; D call uncertain. Trimming shortened V by 11 bases and J by 2 bases, and 9 bases separated the two germline ends. Germline CDR1 LNHDA, CDR2 SQIVND (reference sequence). CDR3 length: 11 residues. The CDR3 coding sequence is TGTGCCTCCTCGGAACAAGAGACCCAGTACTTC. Residues: CASSEQETQYF.